Below, one TCR beta chain is given with its context. The CDR3 covers 14 residues. Germline V gene lookup returns CDR1 SGHRS and CDR2 YFSETQ. V was shortened by 2 bases and J by 0 bases, with 6 bases between the two germline ends. This sample is drawn from a study of cytotoxic CD8 clonotypes in ibrutinib-treated CLL. In the study overall: Investigators reported some 25 partial and 2 complete responses; after median about 70 months, about 15 patients remained remitted and about 12 progressed. A mean of roughly 250,000 productive templates and over 75,000 productive rearrangements was obtained per sample.

Profiling relied on immunoSEQ multiplex PCR, and the TCRdb table lists in-frame clones only, not all of them. This sample has roughly 150,000 clones, with 70% to 90% found just once. The genes are TRBV5-1 and TRBJ2-4; no definite D call. The specimen comprised PBMCs, sampled at disease progression, from a patient treated with ibrutinib. The sequence came from a human donor with chronic lymphocytic leukemia. In nucleotides, the CDR3 is TGCGCCAGCAGCTTTGACCTAGCCAAAAACATTCAGTACTTC. It codes for CASSFDLAKNIQYF.